This T cell receptor beta chain was sequenced in a study of T cell changes during pregnancy in multiple sclerosis. Generated by immunoSEQ multiplex PCR, the TCRdb table keeps only in-frame clones and is missing some. The data hold almost 50,000 clones, with about 92% observed a single time. The germline CDR1 and CDR2 sequences are MNHNY and SVGAGI (reference sequence). Trimming left V 2 bases short and J 0 bases short, with 11 bases between. This CDR3 has 15 amino acids. The chain uses TRBV6-6 and TRBJ2-7, with D possibly TRBD2 on 5 matching bases. This clonotype was obtained from a female donor with multiple sclerosis, enrolled in a pregnancy study. Sequenced here: peripheral blood, sampled after pregnancy. The DNA of the CDR3 is TGTGCCAGCAGTTACGAGGGAACTAGCTCCTACGAGCAGTACTTC. This codes for CASSYEGTSSYEQYF.